A single sample is the source of the 4 T cell receptor beta chains below, sequenced in a study of control samples from healthy donors and cancer patients. Sequenced by immunoSEQ multiplex PCR; TCRdb stores in-frame clones only, minus some. The sample yields around 120,000 clones, around 87% seen once. Source material: blood. The receptors originated from a man in his sixties in good health.

This chain joins TRBV19 and TRBJ1-4; D is unclear. Germline CDR1 LNHDA, CDR2 SQIVND (reference sequence). The CDR3 is 14 residues long. Trimming left V 5 bases short and J 6 bases short, with 13 bases between. For the CDR3, the DNA is TGTGCCAGTAGTCGGGAGCCCGATGATGAAAAACTGTTTTTT. This translates into CASSREPDDEKLFF.

The genes are TRBV11-2 and TRBJ2-7; D assignment may be TRBD1 or TRBD2 (5 bases each). Germline V gives CDR1 SGHAT, CDR2 FQNNGV. Trimming took off 2 bases at V and 5 bases at J, with 22 bases between the two ends. The CDR3 extends over 17 amino acids. CDR3 bases: TGTGCCAGCAGCTTACTGGGGATTAAGCCAGGGACCCACGAGCAGTACTTC. Protein sequence: CASSLLGIKPGTHEQYF.

J is TRBJ1-2 and V is TRBV18, with D hard to call. Germline loops: CDR1 KGHSH, CDR2 LQKENI. The CDR3 has 15 amino acids. Trimming cost V 3 bases and J 6 bases, with 17 bases left between them. The CDR3 sequence: CASSPLRNPIDGYTF. The DNA for the CDR3 is TGTGCCAGCTCACCCCTTCGAAACCCGATCGATGGCTACACCTTC. Together with reference TRBV18 and TRBJ1-2, the CDR3 gives the full variable domain: NAGVMQNPRHLVRRRGQEARLRCSPMKGHSHVYWYRQLPEEGLKFMVYLQKENIIDESGMPKERFSAEFPKEGPSILRIQQVVRGDSAAYFCASSPLRNPIDGYTFGSGTRLTVV.

The chain couples TRBV2 to TRBJ2-7, with 9 bases lining up with TRBD1. The germline CDR1 and CDR2 sequences are SNHLY and FYNNEI. The CDR3 has 12 amino acids. V lost 6 bases to trimming and J lost 5 bases; unmatched junction nucleotides: 2. Here the CDR3 DNA reads TGTGCCAGCAGACAGGGGGCCCACGAGCAGTACTTC. Translating it yields CASRQGAHEQYF. The full variable domain, with the rest looked up from reference TRBV2 and TRBJ2-7, is EPEVTQTPSHQVTQMGQEVILRCVPISNHLYFYWYRQILGQKVEFLVSFYNNEISEKSEIFDDQFSVERPDGSNFTLKIRSTKLEDSAMYFCASRQGAHEQYFGPGTRLTVT.